This T cell receptor (beta chain) was sequenced in a study of blood T cell repertoires in COVID-19. Study summary: COVID-19 samples, acute and convalescent, were from the United States, Italy and Spain. Sample material is recorded as cDNA or gDNA derived from T cells, B-cell-depleted T cells, or PBMCs.

The length of the CDR3 is 13 residues. The ends were cut back, 6 bases at V and 3 bases at J, with 11 bases in the middle. Generated by immunoSEQ multiplex PCR, the TCRdb table keeps only in-frame clones and is missing some. This sample carries about 190,000 clones, 80% to 85% of them seen once, and the ten largest clones take 20%. The specimen sequenced was peripheral blood. This TCR was recovered from a human donor in a cohort sampled during active COVID-19. The V and J genes are TRBV12-3 or TRBV12-4 and TRBJ1-2, with D maybe TRBD1 (6 bases). The CDR3 is CASSNGQHYGYTF. The CDR3 DNA follows: TGTGCCAGCAGCAACGGACAGCACTATGGCTACACCTTC.